This passage covers 24 T cell receptor beta chains from one sample sequenced in a study of tumor and adjacent non-tumor tissue in lung cancer. RNA was extracted from bulk tissue without any cell sorting. Distant lung tissue was collected more than 3 cm away from the tumor edge. TCRbeta libraries were built with three rounds of nested PCR, modified from ARM-PCR. Each CDR3 protein gets one entry after TCRdb re-called the multiplex PCR reads with MiXCR. This table has around 80,000 distinct CDR3 sequences, less than 85% appearing once. Specimen: distant non-tumor lung tissue. The receptors were gathered from a man aged 65 to 79 with non-small cell lung cancer.

The rearrangement joins TRBV7-9 to TRBJ2-1; D might be TRBD1 or TRBD2, each matching 6 bases. The CDR3 consists of 15 residues. Germline V gene data show CDR1 as SEHNR and CDR2 as FQNEAQ (reference sequence). The V gene lost 7 bases and the J gene lost 8 bases, with 21 bases spanning the gap. For the CDR3, the DNA is TGTGCCAGCAACCCCTTCGGGGGCGGAAACGATGAGCAGTTCTTC. Protein sequence: CASNPFGGGNDEQFF. Drawing the rest from reference TRBV7-9 and TRBJ2-1, the complete variable domain is DTGVSQNPRHKITKRGQNVTFRCDPISEHNRLYWYRQTLGQGPEFLTYFQNEAQLEKSRLLSDRFSAERPKGSFSTLEIQRTEQGDSAMYLCASNPFGGGNDEQFFGPGTRLTVL.

Note on this clonotype: The CDR3 does not end in the conserved phenylalanine or tryptophan, so this is likely a read error. The CDR3 here is CASSSRGQGPHYGYTI. For the CDR3, the DNA is TGCGCCAGCAGCTCACGAGGACAGGGCCCGCACTACGGCTACACCATC. The rearrangement links TRBV5-1 to TRBJ1-2, with TRBD1 matching over 8 bases. Germline lookup yields CDR1 SGHRS and CDR2 YFSETQ. This CDR3 comprises 16 residues.

For this clonotype: The junction departs from germline at one end; a sequencing error may be responsible. This chain uses TRBV12-3 or TRBV12-4 with TRBJ2-3, with D tentatively TRBD1 or TRBD2 (6 bases each). The CDR3 consists of 17 residues. The CDR3 DNA reads TGTGCCAGCAGTGCAAGACTAGGGGGGATCCGAACAGATACGCTGTATTTT. Encoded protein: CASSARLGGIRTDTLYF.

In this sample, this clonotype turned up many times. The chain employs TRBV29-1 and TRBJ1-5; a possible D gene is TRBD1 (5 bases). The germline gives CDR1 SQVTM, CDR2 ANQGSEA. Trimming took 4 bases from V and 7 from J, leaving 14 bases between them. This CDR3 has 13 residues. The CDR3 protein is CSVAPGAAQPQHF. DNA for the CDR3: TGCAGCGTTGCGCCCGGGGCGGCACAGCCCCAGCATTTT.

In this sample, this clonotype turned up once. The junction does not match germline at one end; this may be a read error. V is TRBV2 and J is TRBJ1-5; D is unclear. Germline assignment: CDR1 SNHLY and CDR2 FYNNEI. This CDR3 spans 13 amino acids. CDR3 DNA sequence: TGTGCCAGCAGTGGGGTCCGCAATAAGCCCCAGCATTTT. As protein: CASSGVRNKPQHF. Using reference TRBV2 and TRBJ1-5 for the parts outside the CDR3, the full variable domain is EPEVTQTPSHQVTQMGQEVILRCVPISNHLYFYWYRQILGQKVEFLVSFYNNEISEKSEIFDDQFSVERPDGSNFTLKIRSTKLEDSAMYFCASSGVRNKPQHFGDGTRLSIL.

A word on this clonotype: The junction departs from germline at one end; a sequencing error may be responsible. The chain recombines TRBV7-9 with TRBJ2-5; D unclear. Germline lookup yields CDR1 SEHNR and CDR2 FQNEAQ (reference sequence). The CDR3 is made up of 13 amino acids. The CDR3 sequence: CAISLPNGETQYF. The CDR3 DNA follows: TGTGCCATCAGCCTCCCCAACGGTGAGACCCAGTACTTC.

This clonotype was recorded many times. The chain links TRBV6-5 to TRBJ2-2; 8 bases are shared with TRBD1. CDR1 and CDR2 from the germline V gene are MNHEY and SVGAGI. The CDR3 is 15 residues long. Trimming cost V 2 bases and J 3 bases; bases outside gene matches: 2. CDR3 residues: CASSYPGQDTGELFF. The CDR3, as DNA: TGTGCCAGCAGTTACCCGGGACAGGACACCGGGGAGCTGTTTTTT.

The J gene is TRBJ2-1, the V gene TRBV6-2 or TRBV6-3; possibly TRBD2 for D (5 bases). The CDR3 runs to 19 residues. Germline V gives CDR1 MNHEY, CDR2 SVGEGT. V was cut by 0 bases and J by 4 bases, with 22 bases left in between. The CDR3: CASSYSATIGWTVYNEQFF. CDR3 sequence (DNA): TGTGCCAGCAGTTACTCTGCGACTATCGGGTGGACCGTATACAATGAGCAGTTCTTC.

V is TRBV4-1 and J is TRBJ2-7; 13 positions agree with TRBD2. Germline CDR1 is MGHRA and CDR2 is YSYEKL. The ends lost 4 bases at V and 5 bases at J; junction bases unmatched: 8. The CDR3 is 16 residues long. The CDR3 region has the DNA TGCGCCAGCAGCCGATCACTAGCGGGAGGGGGGGACGAGCAGTACTTC. This translates into CASSRSLAGGGDEQYF.

Regarding this clonotype: A much more abundant neighbour one base away suggests this may be a read error. No conserved phenylalanine or tryptophan ends this CDR3, so it is likely a read error. The CDR3: CASNPGQGYSTGELFY. In DNA form, the CDR3 reads TGTGCCAGCAACCCGGGACAGGGCTATAGCACCGGGGAGCTGTTTTAT. This chain uses TRBV12-3 or TRBV12-4 with TRBJ2-2; 9 nucleotides align to TRBD1. The CDR3 totals 16 residues. Trimming took 7 bases from V and 4 from J; bases not matched to a gene: 10.

The V call is TRBV20-1, the J call TRBJ2-7; 10 bases are a match to TRBD2. The CDR3 covers 15 residues. Per the germline V gene, CDR1 is DFQATT and CDR2 is SNEGSKA (reference sequence). The DNA of the CDR3 is TGCTGTGTTGGAGAAGGACTAGCGGAGACCTACGAGCAGTACTTC. It encodes CCVGEGLAETYEQYF.

At least ten counts were recorded for this clonotype. The chain couples TRBV30 to TRBJ2-6, with 7 bases identical to TRBD1. Trimming removed 3 bases from V and 1 base from J; junction bases left unmatched: 9. Germline CDR1 reads GTSNPN; CDR2 reads SVGIG (reference sequence). This CDR3 has 17 amino acids. CDR3 nucleotide sequence: TGTGCCTGGAGAAAGGGGGCGAGTTCTTCTGGGGCCAACGTCCTGACTTTC. It translates to CAWRKGASSSGANVLTF.

This clonotype was counted only a few times. The chain combines TRBV25-1 with TRBJ1-1; D is ambiguous. From germline, CDR1 is MGHDK and CDR2 SYGVNS. Trimming took off 7 bases at V and 7 bases at J, with 19 bases between the two ends. The CDR3 spans 14 residues. CDR3: CASMRDGELGEAFF. Written as DNA, the CDR3 is TGTGCCAGCATGAGAGACGGGGAGCTCGGTGAAGCTTTCTTT.

Of note for this clonotype: A read error may produce the germline difference seen at one junction end. This chain uses TRBV6-2 or TRBV6-3 with TRBJ2-5; D assignment may be TRBD1 or TRBD2 (6 bases each). The CDR3 sequence is 13 residues long. CDR1 and CDR2 from the germline V gene are MNHEY and SVGEGT. CDR3 region: CASSEQGGGTQHF. The CDR3 nucleotides are TGTGCCAGCAGTGAACAGGGTGGGGGGACCCAGCACTTC.

This clonotype was picked up a small number of times. A junction boundary mismatches the germline segment, possibly from a read error. CDR3 coding DNA: TGTGCCACCAGCTTAGTGAGCACAGGGGTTGCCGTGGAGCTGTTTTTT. This gives the protein CATSLVSTGVAVELFF. The rearrangement joins TRBV11-2 to TRBJ2-2; 7 nucleotides line up with TRBD1. This CDR3 comprises 16 residues. Germline V gene lookup returns CDR1 SGHAT and CDR2 FQNNGV.

Comment on this clonotype: A much more abundant neighbour one base away suggests this may be a read error. This sequence joins TRBV5-4 and TRBJ2-5, with D tentatively TRBD2 (5 bases). This CDR3 is built from 13 residues. Germline assignment: CDR1 SGHNT and CDR2 YYREEE (reference sequence). CDR3 DNA sequence: TGTGCCGGCAGCCTGTGGAGGCAAGAGACCCAGTACTTC. This gives the protein CAGSLWRQETQYF.

This clonotype appeared a few times. A read error may produce the germline difference seen at one junction end. The genes are TRBV11-3 and TRBJ2-3; D not resolved. Germline V gene data show CDR1 as SGHNT and CDR2 as YENEEA. The CDR3 is made up of 12 amino acids. The CDR3 here is CASSLTAVTHYF. CDR3 DNA: TGTGCCAGCAGCTTAACGGCGGTTACGCACTATTTT.

In regard to this clonotype: An end of the junction does not agree with germline; a read error may underlie this. The chain has TRBV10-2 and TRBJ2-1; D may be TRBD1 or TRBD2 (5 bases each). This CDR3 is built from 15 residues. Germline V gene lookup returns CDR1 WSHSY and CDR2 SAAADI. The chain's CDR3 is CTSRCPGPSSHEQFF. DNA for the CDR3: TGCACCAGCAGGTGCCCGGGACCCTCTTCTCATGAGCAGTTCTTT.

The CDR3 here is CASRPRGTSGYSSYNEQFF. The CDR3 coding sequence is TGTGCCAGCAGACCAAGGGGGACTAGCGGTTACAGCTCATACAATGAGCAGTTCTTC. The V and J genes are TRBV6-2 or TRBV6-3 and TRBJ2-1; 11 bases match TRBD2. The junction had 17 bases not matched to a gene; V was cut back by 6 bases and J by 4 bases. Germline V CDR1 and CDR2: MNHEY, SVGEGT. The CDR3 is made up of 19 amino acids.

This chain connects TRBV11-2 to TRBJ2-5; D might be TRBD1 (6 bases). The V gene lost 5 bases and the J gene lost 2 bases, with 15 bases spanning the gap. Per germline, CDR1 SGHAT and CDR2 FQNNGV. CDR3 length equals 15 residues. The CDR3 sequence is CASSPWTVVQETQYF. The CDR3 DNA reads as TGTGCCAGCAGCCCGTGGACAGTTGTACAAGAGACCCAGTACTTC.

About this clonotype itself: Given the absence of the conserved phenylalanine or tryptophan at the CDR3 end, a read error is likely. This chain links TRBV12-3 or TRBV12-4 with TRBJ1-3; 9 bases align to TRBD1. The CDR3 totals 18 residues. The CDR3 nucleotides read TGTCCCAGCAGTTGTCTCGGGACAGGGATCGGCTCTGGAAACACCATATATATT. This translates into CPSSCLGTGIGSGNTIYI.

The chain links TRBV20-1 to TRBJ2-7, with 12 bases matching TRBD2. Germline CDR1 and CDR2: DFQATT and SNEGSKA (reference sequence). This CDR3 has 15 residues. The CDR3 nucleotides are TGCAGAATTAGAGGAGGACTAGCGGGGACCTACGAGCAGTACTTC. It specifies CRIRGGLAGTYEQYF.

Points on this clonotype: Relative to the germline gene, one junction end is altered; a read error may explain this. The chain combines TRBV4-2 with TRBJ2-2, with 9 nucleotides matching TRBD2. Germline V lookup: CDR1 LGHNA, CDR2 YNFKEQ. This CDR3 is built from 17 residues. The CDR3 DNA reads TGTGTCAGCAACCAAGATTATCGCGGGGGGGCCCCCGGGGAGCTGTTTTTT. It yields the protein CVSNQDYRGGAPGELFF.

About this clonotype itself: A much larger clone is a single base away; this may be a read error. V and J are TRBV6-2 or TRBV6-3 and TRBJ2-7; 13 bases fit TRBD2. The CDR3 is 14 amino acids. CDR1 is MNHEY and CDR2 is SVGEGT in the germline V gene. CDR3 nucleotides: TGTGCCGGCAGCCGACTAGCGGGAGGCTACGAGCAGTACTTC. Translation: CAGSRLAGGYEQYF.